This entry features one T cell receptor beta chain sequence. This specimen belongs to a study of blood T cell repertoires in COVID-19. V lost 6 bases and J lost 9, with 15 bases in between. From germline, CDR1 is LNHDA and CDR2 SQIVND (reference sequence). The CDR3 covers 13 residues. The assay was immunoSEQ multiplex PCR, and TCRdb's table has in-frame clones only and misses some. The sample contains 140,000 or so clones, over 80% of which appear only once. This receptor was identified in a woman in her forties or fifties with acute or convalescent COVID-19. Input material: peripheral blood. This sequence joins TRBV19 and TRBJ2-1, with D maybe TRBD1 (7 bases). CDR3 sequence: CASRHRQGGEQFF. CDR3 in DNA: TGTGCCAGTAGACATAGACAGGGAGGTGAGCAGTTCTTC.